Presented here are 5 T cell receptor beta chains from one specimen sequenced in a study of cytomegalovirus exposure and HLA in healthy donors (dated 2017 in TCRdb). Library creation used the immunoSEQ multiplex PCR assay. Entries here come from immuneACCESS through TCRdb and include only in-frame sequences with V and J called. Some clones fail to appear in such tables; in the studies checked, an unresolved V gene covers under half of the shortfall, and the cause of the remainder is unknown. The sample table shows 120,000 or so clones, and around 90% are seen once. Clones ranked in the top ten supply approximately 2.1% of the sample. Sample: PBMCs. These receptors were taken from a woman aged 18 to 35 in good health and CMV-seronegative.

This clone was counted a single time. The V and J genes are TRBV6-1 and TRBJ1-2, with 11 bases that match TRBD1. V lost 6 bases, J lost 4 bases, and 13 bases stayed unmatched. The length of the CDR3 is 17 residues. Per the germline V gene, CDR1 is MNHNS and CDR2 is SASEGT. The CDR3 spells CASRERGQGVGSYGYTF. DNA of the CDR3: TGTGCCAGCAGGGAAAGGGGACAGGGGGTAGGGTCCTATGGCTACACCTTC.

In this sample, this clone turned up a few times. V and J are TRBV2 and TRBJ2-7; TRBD2 might be the D (6 bases). Germline V gene sequence: CDR1 SNHLY, CDR2 FYNNEI. This CDR3 region has 14 residues. V lost 4 bases to trimming and J lost 0 bases, with 10 bases between them. The CDR3 DNA follows: TGTGCCAGCAGTGTTGACGGGAGCTCCTACGAGCAGTACTTC. This sequence encodes CASSVDGSSYEQYF.

The chain links TRBV5-1 to TRBJ1-3; D unresolved. The CDR3 runs 17 residues. Trimming removed 3 bases from V and 3 bases from J, with 19 bases in between. Per germline, CDR1 SGHRS and CDR2 YFSETQ. CDR3 DNA: TGCGCCAGCAGCTCCATGCCGGGAGAGGGAAGTGGAAACACCATATATTTT. Translated: CASSSMPGEGSGNTIYF. Filled out from reference TRBV5-1 and TRBJ1-3, the complete variable domain reads KAGVTQTPRYLIKTRGQQVTLSCSPISGHRSVSWYQQTPGQGLQFLFEYFSETQRNKGNFPGRFSGRQFSNSRSEMNVSTLELGDSALYLCASSSMPGEGSGNTIYFGEGSWLTVV.

The chain combines TRBV12-5 with TRBJ1-2, with 10 bases matching TRBD1. CDR3 size: 16 residues. The ends lost 5 bases at V and 7 bases at J; junction bases unmatched: 13. Germline V lookup: CDR1 LGHNT, CDR2 FRNRAP. Here the CDR3 reads CASGTGQGVRGGGYTF. Here the CDR3 DNA reads TGTGCTAGTGGTACCGGACAGGGGGTACGGGGTGGTGGCTACACCTTC. The full variable domain, rest sourced from reference TRBV12-5 and TRBJ1-2, is DARVTQTPRHKVTEMGQEVTMRCQPILGHNTVFWYRQTMMQGLELLAYFRNRAPLDDSGMPKDRFSAEMPDATLATLKIQPSEPRDSAVYFCASGTGQGVRGGGYTFGSGTRLTVV.

The chain recombines TRBV10-3 with TRBJ2-7; D is ambiguous. The length of the CDR3 is 12 residues. Germline-derived CDR1 and CDR2 are ENHRY and SYGVKD. The ends were cut back, 6 bases at V and 0 bases at J, with 6 bases in the middle. CDR3 sequence reads: CAIRSSSYEQYF. CDR3 nucleotide sequence: TGTGCCATCAGGAGTAGCTCCTACGAGCAGTACTTC.